This passage covers 19 T cell receptor beta chains from one sample sequenced in a study of T-cell reconstitution after alpha-beta-depleted transplantation in children. A TCRbeta library incorporating unique molecular identifiers was prepared. Via MiXCR, TCRdb re-called the PCR reads, giving one row per CDR3 protein. The table lists around 680,000 distinct CDR3 sequences, 15% to 20% of them singletons, with 1.1% in the top ten. The material sequenced was PBMCs from the stem cell graft donor, taken from the stem cell graft. These receptors all come from a human donor who donated a stem cell graft to a child with acute myeloid leukemia.

This clonotype was counted ten times or more. The chain uses TRBV20-1 and TRBJ1-1; D unresolved. Germline lookup yields CDR1 DFQATT and CDR2 SNEGSKA (reference sequence). This CDR3 is built from 13 residues. Trimming removed 1 base at V and 3 bases at J, with 9 bases between. The CDR3 DNA sequence: TGCAGTGCTAGAGGAGAGGGTTACACTGAAGCTTTCTTT. Protein product: CSARGEGYTEAFF.

This clonotype was seen ten or more times. V and J are TRBV20-1 and TRBJ2-1, with 10 bases aligning to TRBD1. This CDR3 spans 14 amino acids. CDR1 is DFQATT and CDR2 is SNEGSKA in the germline V gene (reference sequence). V lost 5 bases and J lost 6; bases outside the gene matches: 7. In DNA form, the CDR3 reads TGCAGTGCTCGTCCTGGACAGGGGGTCAATGAGCAGTTCTTC. Residues: CSARPGQGVNEQFF.

The chain is built from TRBV7-2 and TRBJ2-3, with TRBD2 matching 11 bases. V shed 4 bases, J shed 2 bases, and the junction held 8 bases outside the gene matches. The CDR3 is 17 amino acids. Germline CDR1 reads SGHTA; CDR2 reads FQGNSA. CDR3 protein: CASSSTSGGLFTDTQYF. CDR3 bases: TGTGCCAGCAGCTCAACTAGCGGGGGCCTTTTCACAGATACGCAGTATTTT.

This clonotype was observed at least ten times. V usage is TRBV29-1 and J usage is TRBJ2-6; 10 bases map to TRBD1. The CDR3 runs 16 residues. With 5 bases clipped from V and 0 bases from J, the junction kept 4 bases outside the gene matches. Germline-derived CDR1 and CDR2 are SQVTM and ANQGSEA. The CDR3 DNA reads as TGCAGCGTTTGGGGACAGGGGTCCTCTGGGGCCAACGTCCTGACTTTC. This sequence encodes CSVWGQGSSGANVLTF.

This clonotype came up a few times. At one end, the junction sequence differs from germline, possibly due to a read error. The genes are TRBV20-1 and TRBJ1-2, with a possible D match to TRBD1 (5 bases). The length of the CDR3 is 17 residues. Germline CDR1 is DFQATT and CDR2 is SNEGSKA (reference sequence). CDR3 loop: CCARDGTGTPVGYGYTF. The CDR3 nucleotides read TGCTGTGCTAGAGATGGGACCGGGACTCCGGTCGGCTATGGCTACACCTTC.

Many counts were recorded for this clonotype. This rearrangement joins TRBV9 to TRBJ2-1; perhaps D is TRBD1 or TRBD2 (6 bases each). Trimming took off 7 bases at V and 11 bases at J, with 19 bases between the two ends. The germline CDR1 and CDR2 sequences are SGDLS and YYNGEE. The CDR3 sequence is 13 residues long. The CDR3 DNA sequence: TGTGCCAGCTCGGGGGCCTACTACGAACAGCAGTTCTTC. Protein product: CASSGAYYEQQFF.

Only a few counts were recorded for this clonotype. The V and J genes are TRBV15 and TRBJ2-2; 8 nucleotides agree with TRBD2. Per germline, CDR1 LNHNV and CDR2 YYDKDF (reference sequence). V was clipped by 0 bases and J by 0 bases; unmatched bases: 3. This CDR3 region has 17 residues. CDR3 residues: CATSRDILAANTGELFF. As DNA, the CDR3 is TGTGCCACCAGCAGAGATATACTAGCGGCGAACACCGGGGAGCTGTTTTTT.

V usage is TRBV21-1 and J usage is TRBJ1-6; TRBD1 reflects the table's D call only, with no check against the DNA. TRBV21-1 is designated a pseudogene. CDR3 size: 16 residues. DNA of the CDR3: TGTGCCAGCAGCAAAGTACTAGGACAGGATAATTCACCCCTCCACTTT. This codes for CASSKVLGQDNSPLHF.

Points on this clonotype: This may be a read error, as it is one base from a much larger clone. This chain joins TRBV10-3 and TRBJ2-5; TRBD2 matches at 11 bases. The CDR3 contains 15 residues. Germline values: CDR1 ENHRY, CDR2 SYGVKD. The V gene end was trimmed by 8 bases and the J gene end by 3 bases; junction bases not matched to a gene: 8. CDR3 coding DNA: TGTGCCATCGGCGGGACTAGCGGTACTAAAGAGACCCAGTACTTC. Translated, it gives CAIGGTSGTKETQYF.

This clonotype was recorded a few times. This chain uses TRBV9 with TRBJ2-4; weak D call: TRBD2 (6 bases). V was cut by 4 bases and J by 2 bases, with 10 bases left in between. The CDR3 is 14 residues long. Germline-derived CDR1 and CDR2 are SGDLS and YYNGEE. The CDR3 nucleotides read TGTGCCAGCAGCCCGGGGGTTTCCAAAAACATTCAGTACTTC. It yields the protein CASSPGVSKNIQYF.

Ten or more counts support this clonotype. V and J are TRBV5-5 and TRBJ2-7; TRBD1 aligns across 10 bases. The CDR3 consists of 15 residues. The V segment lost 6 bases and the J segment 3 bases; nucleotides outside the gene matches: 9. In germline, CDR1 is SGHKS, CDR2 YYEKEE (reference sequence). CDR3 protein: CASTPDRGRIYEQYV. CDR3 coding DNA: TGTGCCAGCACCCCTGACAGGGGGCGGATCTACGAGCAGTACGTC.

The V gene is TRBV12-3 or TRBV12-4, the J gene TRBJ2-1, with D possibly TRBD2 on 5 matching bases. This CDR3 has 16 amino acids. V lost 3 bases and J lost 4, with 16 bases in between. The CDR3 DNA is TGTGCCAGCAGTTTCGGACTCATCCCCCTTTACAATGAGCAGTTCTTC. Protein: CASSFGLIPLYNEQFF.

V usage is TRBV21-1 and J usage is TRBJ2-3; no check of the table's D call, TRBD1, against the DNA was made. TRBV21-1 is designated a pseudogene. The CDR3 has 18 amino acids. DNA for the CDR3: TGTGCCAGCAGCAAATCCCCCCATAGTGGTGGGGGGACAGATACGCAGTATTTT. This encodes CASSKSPHSGGGTDTQYF.

This clonotype was recorded many times. The rearrangement links TRBV4-3 to TRBJ2-1; tentatively, D is TRBD2 (5 bases). From germline, CDR1 is LGHNA and CDR2 YSLEER. The CDR3 sequence is 16 residues long. The V end was cut by 0 bases, the J end by 3 bases, with 12 bases between. This chain's CDR3 is CASSQDRSGLYNEQFF. The CDR3 bases are TGCGCCAGCAGCCAAGATCGCAGCGGCCTCTACAATGAGCAGTTCTTC.

This clonotype was detected many times. The V call is TRBV6-1, the J call TRBJ2-1; D gene unclear. This CDR3 spans 13 amino acids. Germline V lookup: CDR1 MNHNS, CDR2 SASEGT. Trimming left V 5 bases short and J 7 bases short, with 12 bases between. CDR3 loop: CASSRARVNEQFF. The CDR3, as DNA: TGTGCCAGCAGTCGGGCTAGAGTTAATGAGCAGTTCTTC.

The chain links TRBV20-1 to TRBJ1-2, with D hard to call. Trimming pared 3 bases from V and 1 base from J, leaving 6 bases between. The germline V gene has CDR1 DFQATT and CDR2 SNEGSKA (reference sequence). The CDR3 length is 12 residues. CDR3 nucleotides: TGCAGTGCTAGCGCAGATAACTATGGCTACACCTTC. The encoded protein is CSASADNYGYTF.

In its sample, this clonotype was seen a few times. This chain links TRBV2 with TRBJ1-6; D not resolved. CDR1 is SNHLY, CDR2 FYNNEI, per germline. This CDR3 is built from 14 residues. V was cut by 9 bases and J by 0 bases, with 9 bases left in between. The CDR3 region is CASESGSYNSPLHF. CDR3 DNA: TGTGCCAGTGAGAGTGGCTCCTATAATTCACCCCTCCACTTT.

This clonotype was seen a handful of times. The chain carries TRBV5-1 and TRBJ2-7, with 7 bases matching TRBD1. The CDR3 extends over 15 amino acids. The J segment lost 3 bases and the V segment lost 0 bases, leaving 6 bases of the junction unmatched. Germline V gives CDR1 SGHRS, CDR2 YFSETQ. The CDR3 nucleotides are TGCGCCAGCAGCTTGGACTGGGGACAGAGCTACGAGCAGTACGTC. Amino acid sequence: CASSLDWGQSYEQYV.

This clonotype was recorded many times. The gene calls are TRBV27 and TRBJ2-3, with 13 positions matching TRBD2. CDR1 is MNHEY, CDR2 SMNVEV, per germline (reference sequence). Trimming cost V 5 bases and J 0 bases; bases outside gene matches: 2. CDR3 length: 16 amino acids. CDR3 loop: CASSGLAGDSTDTQYF. The CDR3 nucleotides are TGTGCCAGCAGTGGACTAGCGGGGGACAGCACAGATACGCAGTATTTT.